The present TCR beta chain was sequenced within a study of T-cell memory formation after mild COVID-19. This CDR3 has 18 residues. J gave up 6 bases and V 0 bases, and 6 bases lay outside the gene matches. Germline V gene data show CDR1 as KGHDR and CDR2 as SFDVKD. Each CDR3 protein is one row after TCRdb ran MiXCR on the 5' RACE reads. The sample lists around 7,000 distinct CDR3 sequences, roughly 31% occurring once. Study results and limitations: Memory sampled before infection contained some responding clones, suggesting cross-reactive memory joined. Whereas later expanders leaned CD4+, clones contracting day 15 to 85 showed a balanced CD4/CD8 makeup.

Ten or more counts support this clonotype. Antigen: not known. Input material: PBMCs or a T cell subset sorted from them (not recorded which). J is TRBJ2-1 and V is TRBV24-1, with 14 bases aligning to TRBD2. The receptor was isolated from an adult woman who had mild COVID-19 (a few samples of this study predate the infection). Cell type and time point are not known. In nucleotides, the CDR3 is TGTGCCACCAGTGATTTGTGGGGGACTAGCGGGAGCCCCAATGAGCAGTTCTTC. Amino acids: CATSDLWGTSGSPNEQFF.